This TCR beta chain originates from a study of blood T cell repertoires in COVID-19. Overall study context: Some COVID-19 samples were acute and others convalescent; all came from the United States, Italy and Spain. PBMCs, B-cell-depleted T cells, or T cells provided the cDNA or gDNA that made up the material.

Under the authors' procedure: Estimation of nucleated cell counts relied on the amplification of reference gene primers. Profiled with immunoSEQ multiplex PCR; TCRdb holds only in-frame clones, not every one. V and J calls and clone size follow that table, whereas D and trimming were derived from the DNA. The table shows over 60,000 clones, with approximately 89% occurring only once. Trimming removed 2 bases from V and 4 bases from J; junction bases left unmatched: 13. CDR1 and CDR2 (germline): MNHEY, SVGEGT. This CDR3 is built from 17 residues. Sequences were obtained from peripheral blood. This sequence originates from a man older than 75 with acute or convalescent COVID-19. The J gene is TRBJ1-1, the V gene TRBV6-2 or TRBV6-3; 7 bases fit TRBD1. The CDR3 DNA reads TGTGCCAGCAGTTACCCCGACGACAGGGTCTGGAGCACTGAAGCTTTCTTT. Its translation: CASSYPDDRVWSTEAFF.